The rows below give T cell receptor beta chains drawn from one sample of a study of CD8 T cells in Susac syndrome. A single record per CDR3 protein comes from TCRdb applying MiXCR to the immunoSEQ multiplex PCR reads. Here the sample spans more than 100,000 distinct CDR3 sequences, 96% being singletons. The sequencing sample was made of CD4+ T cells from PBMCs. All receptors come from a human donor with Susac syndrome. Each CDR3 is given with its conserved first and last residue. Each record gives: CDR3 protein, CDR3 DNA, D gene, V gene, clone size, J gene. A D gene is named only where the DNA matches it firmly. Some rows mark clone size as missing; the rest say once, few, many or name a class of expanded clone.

CDR3aa: CASSLTPLGGEKLFF
CDR3nt: TGTGCCAGCAGCTTGACACCTCTTGGGGGTGAAAAACTGTTTTTT
d_gene: NA
v_gene: TRBV5-6
abundance: NA
j_gene: TRBJ1-4

CDR3aa: CASSSRNQETQYF
CDR3nt: TGCGCCAGCAGCTCCAGGAACCAAGAGACCCAGTACTTC
d_gene: NA
v_gene: TRBV5-1
abundance: NA
j_gene: TRBJ2-5

CDR3aa: CASSQILRIQPQHF
CDR3nt: TGCGCCAGCAGCCAAATATTGAGAATTCAGCCCCAGCATTTT
d_gene: NA
v_gene: TRBV4-1
abundance: NA
j_gene: TRBJ1-5

CDR3aa: CSASVGGYEQYF
CDR3nt: TGCAGTGCTAGTGTCGGGGGCTACGAGCAGTACTTC
d_gene: NA
v_gene: TRBV20-1
abundance: NA
j_gene: TRBJ2-7

CDR3aa: CSARVATGGTDTQYF
CDR3nt: TGCAGTGCTAGAGTTGCGACAGGGGGCACAGATACGCAGTATTTT
d_gene: TRBD1
v_gene: TRBV20-1
abundance: NA
j_gene: TRBJ2-3

CDR3aa: CASSQQATGTDTQYF
CDR3nt: TGCGCCAGCAGCCAACAGGCCACCGGCACAGATACGCAGTATTTT
d_gene: NA
v_gene: TRBV4-3
abundance: NA
j_gene: TRBJ2-3

CDR3aa: CSAMTDRTHEQYF
CDR3nt: TGCAGTGCTATGACGGATCGGACGCACGAGCAGTACTTC
d_gene: NA
v_gene: TRBV20-1
abundance: NA
j_gene: TRBJ2-7

CDR3aa: CAWSRTYAYPEAFF
CDR3nt: TGTGCCTGGAGTCGGACCTACGCCTACCCTGAAGCTTTCTTT
d_gene: NA
v_gene: TRBV30
abundance: once
j_gene: TRBJ1-1

CDR3aa: CSVPVDRGDGGNTIYF
CDR3nt: TGCAGCGTTCCGGTGGACAGGGGCGACGGTGGAAACACCATATATTTT
d_gene: TRBD1
v_gene: TRBV29-1
abundance: NA
j_gene: TRBJ1-3

CDR3aa: CASSVTSDTGELFF
CDR3nt: TGCGCCAGCAGCGTTACAAGCGACACCGGGGAGCTGTTTTTT
d_gene: NA
v_gene: TRBV5-1
abundance: NA
j_gene: TRBJ2-2

CDR3aa: CAWSRGSPEAFF
CDR3nt: TGTGCCTGGAGTCGTGGATCCCCTGAAGCTTTCTTT
d_gene: NA
v_gene: TRBV30
abundance: NA
j_gene: TRBJ1-1

CDR3aa: CASSSTGTGSFNEQFF
CDR3nt: TGTGCCAGCAGCTCCACCGGGACAGGGAGTTTCAATGAGCAGTTCTTC
d_gene: TRBD1
v_gene: TRBV7-2
abundance: NA
j_gene: TRBJ2-1

CDR3aa: CSARDSGRPHNEQFF
CDR3nt: TGCAGTGCTAGGGATAGCGGGAGGCCCCACAATGAGCAGTTCTTC
d_gene: TRBD2
v_gene: TRBV20-1
abundance: NA
j_gene: TRBJ2-1

CDR3aa: CASSLGQGRGTDTQYF
CDR3nt: TGTGCCAGCAGCCTCGGACAGGGTAGGGGCACAGATACGCAGTATTTT
d_gene: TRBD1
v_gene: TRBV27
abundance: NA
j_gene: TRBJ2-3

CDR3aa: CASSPDRGFPGANVLTF
CDR3nt: TGTGCCAGCAGCCCGGACAGGGGGTTCCCTGGGGCCAACGTCCTGACTTTC
d_gene: TRBD1
v_gene: TRBV7-6
abundance: once
j_gene: TRBJ2-6

CDR3aa: CASSMNTEAFF
CDR3nt: TGTGCCAGCAGCATGAACACTGAAGCTTTCTTT
d_gene: NA
v_gene: TRBV5-4
abundance: once
j_gene: TRBJ1-1

CDR3aa: CASSLVGAMNTEAFF
CDR3nt: TGTGCCAGCAGCTTGGTGGGGGCGATGAACACTGAAGCTTTCTTT
d_gene: NA
v_gene: TRBV5-4
abundance: NA
j_gene: TRBJ1-1

CDR3aa: CAWSFGNTEAFF
CDR3nt: TGTGCCTGGAGTTTTGGGAACACTGAAGCTTTCTTT
d_gene: NA
v_gene: TRBV30
abundance: NA
j_gene: TRBJ1-1

CDR3aa: CASSFSSGRDKNIQYF
CDR3nt: TGTGCCAGCAGCTTCTCTAGCGGGAGGGACAAAAACATTCAGTACTTC
d_gene: TRBD2
v_gene: TRBV7-2
abundance: NA
j_gene: TRBJ2-4

CDR3aa: CASSSFPGYEQYF
CDR3nt: TGTGCCAGCAGCTCCTTCCCGGGCTACGAGCAGTACTTC
d_gene: NA
v_gene: TRBV7-2
abundance: once
j_gene: TRBJ2-7

CDR3aa: CASSPPNQPQHF
CDR3nt: TGTGCCAGCTCACCACCCAATCAGCCCCAGCATTTT
d_gene: NA
v_gene: TRBV18
abundance: few
j_gene: TRBJ1-5

CDR3aa: CASSTPGRTGDEQYF
CDR3nt: TGTGCCAGTAGTACCCCGGGACGGACGGGGGACGAGCAGTACTTC
d_gene: NA
v_gene: TRBV19
abundance: once
j_gene: TRBJ2-7

CDR3aa: CASSLGQISTDTQYF
CDR3nt: TGCGCCAGCAGCTTGGGACAGATTAGCACAGATACGCAGTATTTT
d_gene: NA
v_gene: TRBV5-1
abundance: once
j_gene: TRBJ2-3

CDR3aa: CASSQDHVQTYEQYF
CDR3nt: TGTGCCAGCAGCCAAGATCATGTACAGACCTACGAGCAGTACTTC
d_gene: NA
v_gene: TRBV4-2
abundance: NA
j_gene: TRBJ2-7

CDR3aa: CSARGGQTGTSVYEQYF
CDR3nt: TGCAGTGCTAGGGGGGGCCAAACCGGGACTAGCGTATACGAGCAGTACTTC
d_gene: TRBD2
v_gene: TRBV20-1
abundance: NA
j_gene: TRBJ2-7

CDR3aa: CASNGLTDTQYF
CDR3nt: TGTGCCAGCAACGGACTCACAGATACGCAGTATTTT
d_gene: NA
v_gene: TRBV28
abundance: NA
j_gene: TRBJ2-3

CDR3aa: CSVKLAGGSNEQFF
CDR3nt: TGCAGCGTCAAGCTAGCGGGAGGTAGTAATGAGCAGTTCTTC
d_gene: TRBD2
v_gene: TRBV29-1
abundance: NA
j_gene: TRBJ2-1

CDR3aa: CSARASGRPNEQFF
CDR3nt: TGCAGTGCTAGGGCTAGCGGGAGACCCAATGAGCAGTTCTTC
d_gene: TRBD2
v_gene: TRBV20-1
abundance: NA
j_gene: TRBJ2-1

CDR3aa: CASSLATAPLFEQYF
CDR3nt: TGTGCCAGCAGCTTAGCGACAGCCCCTCTCTTCGAGCAGTACTTC
d_gene: NA
v_gene: TRBV7-9
abundance: once
j_gene: TRBJ2-7

CDR3aa: CASSQVRSERAYNEQFF
CDR3nt: TGTGCCAGCAGCCAAGTCCGTAGCGAAAGGGCTTACAATGAGCAGTTCTTC
d_gene: NA
v_gene: TRBV14
abundance: NA
j_gene: TRBJ2-1

CDR3aa: CATSDRGTSGYNEQFF
CDR3nt: TGTGCCACCAGTGACCGGGGGACTAGCGGGTACAATGAGCAGTTCTTC
d_gene: TRBD2
v_gene: TRBV24-1
abundance: NA
j_gene: TRBJ2-1

CDR3aa: CASSPGQKETQYF
CDR3nt: TGTGCCAGCTCACCGGGACAGAAAGAGACCCAGTACTTC
d_gene: TRBD1
v_gene: TRBV18
abundance: NA
j_gene: TRBJ2-5

CDR3aa: CAWSSGLAGSYEQYF
CDR3nt: TGTGCCTGGAGTTCGGGACTAGCGGGCTCCTACGAGCAGTACTTC
d_gene: TRBD2
v_gene: TRBV30
abundance: NA
j_gene: TRBJ2-7

CDR3aa: CASSPSGGLGGVHEQYF
CDR3nt: TGTGCCAGCAGCCCCTCAGGGGGGTTGGGGGGGGTACACGAGCAGTACTTC
d_gene: NA
v_gene: TRBV5-4
abundance: NA
j_gene: TRBJ2-7

CDR3aa: CASSLRQGRTEAFF
CDR3nt: TGTGCCAGCAGCTTGAGACAGGGGCGTACTGAAGCTTTCTTT
d_gene: TRBD1
v_gene: TRBV5-6
abundance: NA
j_gene: TRBJ1-1

CDR3aa: CASSLERGLYYEQYF
CDR3nt: TGTGCCAGCAGCTTGGAGAGGGGACTATACTACGAGCAGTACTTC
d_gene: TRBD2
v_gene: TRBV5-6
abundance: NA
j_gene: TRBJ2-7

CDR3aa: CASSRGTQYF
CDR3nt: TGCGCCAGCAGTAGGGGTACGCAGTATTTT
d_gene: NA
v_gene: TRBV5-1
abundance: NA
j_gene: TRBJ2-3

CDR3aa: CASSARQGAIDTQYF
CDR3nt: TGTGCCAGCAGCGCCAGACAGGGGGCCATAGATACGCAGTATTTT
d_gene: TRBD1
v_gene: TRBV9
abundance: once
j_gene: TRBJ2-3

CDR3aa: CSVERGGTEAFF
CDR3nt: TGCAGCGTTGAAAGGGGGGGGACTGAAGCTTTCTTT
d_gene: NA
v_gene: TRBV29-1
abundance: once
j_gene: TRBJ1-1

CDR3aa: CASSSNGRGASYEQYF
CDR3nt: TGTGCCAGCAGTTCGAACGGCAGGGGCGCAAGCTACGAGCAGTACTTC
d_gene: NA
v_gene: TRBV27
abundance: NA
j_gene: TRBJ2-7

CDR3aa: CSAPRGHTEAFF
CDR3nt: TGCAGTGCTCCCCGCGGACACACTGAAGCTTTCTTT
d_gene: NA
v_gene: TRBV20-1
abundance: NA
j_gene: TRBJ1-1

CDR3aa: CASSKGLADNNEQFF
CDR3nt: TGTGCCAGTAGTAAGGGACTGGCGGACAACAATGAGCAGTTCTTC
d_gene: NA
v_gene: TRBV19
abundance: NA
j_gene: TRBJ2-1

CDR3aa: CASRPGTENTEAFF
CDR3nt: TGTGCCAGCCGCCCCGGGACAGAAAACACTGAAGCTTTCTTT
d_gene: TRBD1
v_gene: TRBV7-2
abundance: NA
j_gene: TRBJ1-1

CDR3aa: CAWKGAQIYGYTF
CDR3nt: TGTGCCTGGAAAGGGGCACAGATTTATGGCTACACCTTC
d_gene: NA
v_gene: TRBV30
abundance: NA
j_gene: TRBJ1-2

CDR3aa: CASSLWGIDTEAFF
CDR3nt: TGTGCCAGCAGCTTATGGGGCATCGACACTGAAGCTTTCTTT
d_gene: NA
v_gene: TRBV7-3
abundance: NA
j_gene: TRBJ1-1

CDR3aa: CASRLGQGRTEAFF
CDR3nt: TGTGCCAGCCGTTTGGGACAGGGGAGGACTGAAGCTTTCTTT
d_gene: TRBD1
v_gene: TRBV28
abundance: NA
j_gene: TRBJ1-1

CDR3aa: CSVEVGRGYGYTF
CDR3nt: TGCAGCGTTGAAGTGGGCAGGGGCTATGGCTACACCTTC
d_gene: NA
v_gene: TRBV29-1
abundance: NA
j_gene: TRBJ1-2

CDR3aa: CSAYKNTEAFF
CDR3nt: TGCAGTGCATATAAGAACACTGAAGCTTTCTTT
d_gene: NA
v_gene: TRBV20-1
abundance: NA
j_gene: TRBJ1-1

CDR3aa: CASSPGGVRNTGELFF
CDR3nt: TGTGCCAGCAGCCCGGGTGGGGTAAGGAACACCGGGGAGCTGTTTTTT
d_gene: NA
v_gene: TRBV7-2
abundance: NA
j_gene: TRBJ2-2

CDR3aa: CASRSDRNTEAFF
CDR3nt: TGTGCCAGCAGATCAGACAGAAACACTGAAGCTTTCTTT
d_gene: NA
v_gene: TRBV7-2
abundance: once
j_gene: TRBJ1-1

CDR3aa: CSAGKSEEQYF
CDR3nt: TGCAGTGCTGGCAAGAGCGAGGAGCAGTACTTC
d_gene: NA
v_gene: TRBV20-1
abundance: NA
j_gene: TRBJ2-7